These 3 T cell receptor beta chains were all obtained from the same sample, sequenced in a study of blood T cell repertoires in COVID-19. Clones were sequenced by immunoSEQ multiplex PCR, and TCRdb holds only the in-frame ones, with some missing. This table holds over 40,000 clones, roughly 86% found once. The specimen was peripheral blood. These receptors all come from a human donor in a cohort sampled during active COVID-19.

This clone showed up just once. In DNA form, the CDR3 reads TGTGCCAGCTCACCTCGGGTTCCCTCTGGAAACACCATATATTTT. It specifies CASSPRVPSGNTIYF. The chain has TRBV18 and TRBJ1-3, with unresolved D. Germline CDR1 KGHSH, CDR2 LQKENI. CDR3 size: 15 residues. V lost 3 bases and J 0 bases, leaving 9 bases between the germline ends.

The V gene is TRBV29-1, the J gene TRBJ2-1, with D unresolved. The CDR3 spans 12 residues. The V gene's germline CDR1 is SQVTM and CDR2 ANQGSEA. Trimming cost V 6 bases and J 2 bases, with 8 bases left between them. The CDR3 is CSVALAYNEQFF. DNA of the CDR3: TGCAGCGTCGCTCTAGCCTACAATGAGCAGTTCTTC.

The chain carries TRBV5-4 and TRBJ1-2, with 12 bases lining up with TRBD1. V was clipped by 5 bases and J by 8 bases; unmatched bases: 7. Germline values: CDR1 SGHNT, CDR2 YYREEE (reference sequence). The CDR3 spans 14 residues. The CDR3 sequence is CASRQGQGAMGYTF. The CDR3 DNA reads TGTGCCAGCAGGCAGGGACAGGGGGCGATGGGCTACACCTTC.